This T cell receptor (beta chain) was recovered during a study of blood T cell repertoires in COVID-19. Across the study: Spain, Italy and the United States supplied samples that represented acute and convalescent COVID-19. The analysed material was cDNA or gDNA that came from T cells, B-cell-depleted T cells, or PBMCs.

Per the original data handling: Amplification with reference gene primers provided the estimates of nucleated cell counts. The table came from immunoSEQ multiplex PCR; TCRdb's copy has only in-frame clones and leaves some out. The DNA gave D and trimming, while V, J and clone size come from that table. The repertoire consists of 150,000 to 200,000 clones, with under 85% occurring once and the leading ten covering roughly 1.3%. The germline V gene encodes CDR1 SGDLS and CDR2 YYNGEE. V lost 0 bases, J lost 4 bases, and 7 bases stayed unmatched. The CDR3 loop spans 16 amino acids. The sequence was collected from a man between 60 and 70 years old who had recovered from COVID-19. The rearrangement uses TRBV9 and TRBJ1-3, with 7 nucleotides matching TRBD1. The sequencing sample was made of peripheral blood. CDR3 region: CASSVVGTDSGNTIYF. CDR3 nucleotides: TGTGCCAGCAGCGTAGTGGGGACAGATTCCGGAAACACCATATATTTT.